These 32 T cell receptor beta chains share one sample of origin, sequenced in a study of technical replicates of blood from four donors. Method: immunoSEQ multiplex PCR; TCRdb's copy keeps in-frame clones and lacks some. Found here are about 69,000 clones, about 90% of them singletons; the top ten hold 4% to 5%. Specimen: PBMCs. These receptors all stem from a human donor in good health. Some clones in this sample may be carry-over from other donors' samples.

This chain links TRBV4-1 with TRBJ1-4, with D possibly being TRBD1 (5 bases). V lost 6 bases and J 8 bases, leaving 13 bases between the germline ends. Germline V gives CDR1 MGHRA, CDR2 YSYEKL. CDR3 length equals 13 residues. CDR3 coding DNA: TGCGCCAGCAGGATCGGGCGGGGGGAAAAACTGTTTTTT. It codes for CASRIGRGEKLFF.

The chain recombines TRBV7-9 with TRBJ2-1; tentatively, D is TRBD2 (7 bases). Between the trimmed V and J ends, which lost 5 bases and 7 bases, there was a span of 18 bases. CDR1 and CDR2 from the germline V gene are SEHNR and FQNEAQ (reference sequence). The CDR3 is 15 amino acids. This CDR3 reads CASSARGGAQNEQFF. Written as DNA, the CDR3 is TGTGCCAGCAGCGCAAGAGGGGGGGCGCAAAATGAGCAGTTCTTC.

This chain connects TRBV5-1 to TRBJ2-2; D uncertain. The V end lost 2 bases, the J end lost 7 bases, and 9 bases lay between the germline ends. The CDR3 runs 13 residues. Germline lookup yields CDR1 SGHRS and CDR2 YFSETQ. This CDR3 is CASSFLVGGELFF. The CDR3 coding sequence is TGCGCCAGCAGCTTTCTAGTGGGCGGGGAGCTGTTTTTT.

The chain joins TRBV7-2 to TRBJ2-3; 9 positions match TRBD2. Unmatched junction bases numbered 9, after V lost 2 bases and J lost 6 bases. The CDR3 is 16 amino acids. The V gene's germline CDR1 is SGHTA and CDR2 FQGNSA. The CDR3 sequence: CASSLRLAGSLDTQYF. The CDR3 DNA sequence: TGTGCCAGCAGCTTACGGCTAGCGGGGAGCTTGGATACGCAGTATTTT.

V is TRBV5-1 and J is TRBJ2-5; D perhaps matches TRBD2 (6 bases). The CDR3 contains 13 residues. Between the trimmed V and J ends, which lost 6 bases and 3 bases, there was a span of 12 bases. Germline CDR1 and CDR2: SGHRS and YFSETQ. CDR3 bases: TGCGCCAGCATGCGGGGTTCGGAAGAGACCCAGTACTTC. Translation: CASMRGSEETQYF.

The chain employs TRBV19 and TRBJ2-1, with 11 bases lining up with TRBD2. The CDR3 consists of 15 residues. Germline trimming cut 5 bases from V and 4 bases from J; bases unmatched to any gene: 4. Germline CDR1 is LNHDA and CDR2 is SQIVND (reference sequence). CDR3 sequence (DNA): TGTGCCAGTAGTCCATTAGCGGGAGGGTACAATGAGCAGTTCTTC. Its translation: CASSPLAGGYNEQFF.

The chain joins TRBV4-3 to TRBJ2-5, with 11 bases lining up with TRBD1. J lost 5 bases, V lost 4 bases, and 6 bases had no gene match. CDR3 length equals 15 residues. Per germline, CDR1 LGHNA and CDR2 YSLEER. CDR3 nucleotides: TGCGCCAGCAGCCGCGGGACAGGGGGTGATGAGACCCAGTACTTC. Translating gives CASSRGTGGDETQYF.

This clone appeared once. V is TRBV5-6 and J is TRBJ2-2, with D possibly matching TRBD1 (6 bases). V lost 6 bases and J lost 5, with 20 bases in between. Germline CDR1 SGHDT, CDR2 YYEEEE. CDR3 length: 16 amino acids. In DNA, the CDR3 is TGTGCCAGCAAAAGAAGGGGGATAGAAAGAACCGGGGAGCTGTTTTTT. The encoded protein is CASKRRGIERTGELFF.

This clone was seen a single time. The V call is TRBV30, the J call TRBJ2-7; tentatively, D is TRBD1 (5 bases). The germline V gene has CDR1 GTSNPN and CDR2 SVGIG (reference sequence). Trimming took off 5 bases at V and 0 bases at J, with 17 bases between the two ends. The CDR3 is 15 residues long. The CDR3 DNA reads TGTGCCTGGGGACACTTGGGCCTGGGCTCCTACGAGCAGTACTTC. It translates to CAWGHLGLGSYEQYF.

The J gene is TRBJ2-7, the V gene TRBV19; 7 bases agree with TRBD2. CDR1 is LNHDA, CDR2 SQIVND, per germline (reference sequence). With 6 bases clipped from V and 4 bases from J, the junction kept 9 bases outside the gene matches. CDR3 size: 14 residues. The CDR3 DNA reads as TGTGCCAGTAGCCCTCGGGACTACTTTTACGAGCAGTACTTC. This encodes CASSPRDYFYEQYF.

The chain combines TRBV4-3 with TRBJ2-7; maybe TRBD2 (6 bases). CDR1 is LGHNA and CDR2 is YSLEER in the germline V gene. V lost 1 base and J lost 0, with 16 bases in between. The CDR3 is 17 residues long. This CDR3 reads CASSQVLAGTDSYEQYF. The CDR3, as DNA: TGCGCCAGCAGCCAAGTTCTTGCGGGGACGGACTCCTACGAGCAGTACTTC.

The V and J genes are TRBV5-6 and TRBJ2-2; TRBD2 agrees at 9 bases. V trimming: 1 base; J trimming: 4 bases; junction bases outside the gene matches: 11. CDR1 and CDR2 (germline): SGHDT, YYEEEE. The CDR3 sequence is 18 residues long. DNA for the CDR3: TGTGCCAGCAGCTTGTACGTTCTAGCGGGGCCGAGCACCGGGGAGCTGTTTTTT. Translation gives CASSLYVLAGPSTGELFF.

The chain links TRBV4-3 to TRBJ2-1, with D possibly being TRBD2 (6 bases). This CDR3 region has 16 residues. V lost 2 bases, J lost 9 bases, and 20 bases lay in between. The germline CDR1 and CDR2 sequences are LGHNA and YSLEER. This chain's CDR3 is CASSQLTGTGIGEQFF. The CDR3 nucleotides read TGCGCCAGCAGCCAATTGACTGGGACTGGAATTGGTGAGCAGTTCTTC.

The chain is built from TRBV28 and TRBJ2-3, with 13 nucleotides matching TRBD2. The CDR3 consists of 17 residues. The junction had 4 bases not matched to a gene; V was cut back by 2 bases and J by 2 bases. Germline lookup yields CDR1 MDHEN and CDR2 SYDVKM. Here the CDR3 reads CASSLAGTSGVTDTQYF. The DNA of the CDR3 is TGTGCCAGCAGTTTAGCCGGGACTAGCGGGGTCACAGATACGCAGTATTTT.

The chain uses TRBV7-2 and TRBJ1-4; D remains unclear. CDR3 length: 16 residues. In germline, CDR1 is SGHTA, CDR2 FQGNSA. The V end lost 2 bases, the J end lost 2 bases, and 12 bases lay between the germline ends. The CDR3 coding sequence is TGTGCCAGCAGCTTACGGCCCACCGGGACTAATGAAAAACTGTTTTTT. Protein product: CASSLRPTGTNEKLFF.

The gene calls are TRBV5-6 and TRBJ2-7, with TRBD2 identical over 13 bases. The CDR3 covers 16 residues. V dropped 3 bases and J dropped 3; count of bases not matched to a gene: 6. Germline V gene data show CDR1 as SGHDT and CDR2 as YYEEEE. CDR3 nucleotides: TGTGCCAGCAGCTCTGGACTAGCGGGAGCGGGCTACGAGCAGTACTTC. Translation: CASSSGLAGAGYEQYF.

The rearrangement uses TRBV9 and TRBJ2-2, with TRBD2 matching over 12 bases. Germline CDR1 and CDR2: SGDLS and YYNGEE. The ends lost 3 bases at V and 4 bases at J; junction bases unmatched: 7. This CDR3 is built from 17 residues. The CDR3 protein is CASSEGLAGGSTGELFF. For the CDR3, the DNA is TGTGCCAGCAGCGAGGGGCTAGCGGGGGGGAGCACCGGGGAGCTGTTTTTT. Complete variable domain (other parts from reference TRBV9 and TRBJ2-2): DSGVTQTPKHLITATGQRVTLRCSPRSGDLSVYWYQQSLDQGLQFLIQYYNGEERAKGNILERFSAQQFPDLHSELNLSSLELGDSALYFCASSEGLAGGSTGELFFGEGSRLTVL.

This rearrangement joins TRBV4-1 to TRBJ2-6; TRBD1 matches 9 bases. Germline-derived CDR1 and CDR2 are MGHRA and YSYEKL. The CDR3 is made up of 16 amino acids. J gave up 4 bases and V 3 bases, and 4 bases lay outside the gene matches. Here the CDR3 DNA reads TGCGCCAGCAGCCATCCACAGGGGGCCGGGGCCAACGTCCTGACTTTC. Translation: CASSHPQGAGANVLTF.

The chain links TRBV6-6 to TRBJ2-3; D is perhaps TRBD2 (6 bases). CDR1 and CDR2 from the germline V gene are MNHNY and SVGAGI (reference sequence). This CDR3 is 14 amino acids long. Trimming stripped 6 bases from V and 0 bases from J, with 10 bases between. The CDR3 nucleotides read TGTGCCAGCAGCGGACTATCTAGCACAGATACGCAGTATTTT. This encodes CASSGLSSTDTQYF.

This clone came up once. The chain combines TRBV7-8 with TRBJ1-2; 10 bases align to TRBD1. The CDR3 contains 15 residues. J lost 7 bases, V lost 0 bases, and 5 bases had no gene match. CDR1 is SGHVS and CDR2 is FQNEAQ in the germline V gene. The CDR3 DNA reads TGTGCCAGCAGCTTAGCGGGCGGGACAGGGGTTGGCTACACCTTC. Translated: CASSLAGGTGVGYTF.

The chain carries TRBV19 and TRBJ2-3, with 7 bases lining up with TRBD2. The CDR3 is 16 amino acids. With V trimmed by 5 bases and J by 2 bases, 10 bases remained unmatched. CDR1 and CDR2 from the germline V gene are LNHDA and SQIVND (reference sequence). The CDR3 DNA reads as TGTGCCAGTAGTTCCCAGACTAGCTTAAACACAGATACGCAGTATTTT. Its protein is CASSSQTSLNTDTQYF.

The V gene is TRBV5-5, the J gene TRBJ2-6; 9 bases align to TRBD1. Germline CDR1 and CDR2: SGHKS and YYEKEE (reference sequence). The length of the CDR3 is 17 residues. V shed 4 bases and J 4 bases; nucleotides not matched to a gene: 9. CDR3 sequence reads: CASSDYRGRTGANVLTF. The CDR3 bases are TGTGCCAGCAGCGACTACAGGGGGCGCACGGGGGCCAACGTCCTGACTTTC.

The chain uses TRBV5-4 and TRBJ2-5, with 7 positions matching TRBD1. With 2 bases clipped from V and 1 base from J, the junction kept 2 bases outside the gene matches. This CDR3 has 14 residues. Germline V lookup: CDR1 SGHNT, CDR2 YYREEE (reference sequence). CDR3 bases: TGTGCCAGCAGCTTCGACAGGGTCCAAGAGACCCAGTACTTC. This encodes CASSFDRVQETQYF.

CDR3 nucleotides: TGTGCCAGCAGCTTACAAAATGAGCAGTTCTTC. Translated, it gives CASSLQNEQFF. The chain is built from TRBV7-9 and TRBJ2-1; D remains ambiguous. Germline V CDR1 and CDR2: SEHNR, FQNEAQ (reference sequence). The CDR3 is 11 amino acids. Trimming took off 2 bases at V and 7 bases at J, with 3 bases between the two ends.

The chain joins TRBV18 to TRBJ2-2; D might be TRBD2 (7 bases). The CDR3 is 17 amino acids. Trimming left V 0 bases short and J 0 bases short, with 11 bases between. Per germline, CDR1 KGHSH and CDR2 LQKENI. In DNA, the CDR3 is TGTGCCAGCTCACCACCGCGGGGGCTCGCGAACACCGGGGAGCTGTTTTTT. It codes for CASSPPRGLANTGELFF.

A remark on this clone: Compared with germline, one end of the junction differs, possibly owing to a read error. This rearrangement joins TRBV5-4 to TRBJ2-5, with D tentatively TRBD2 (6 bases). Germline V gene lookup returns CDR1 SGHNT and CDR2 YYREEE (reference sequence). The CDR3 totals 12 residues. The CDR3 sequence: CASSLRGTITNF. CDR3 coding DNA: TGTGCCAGCAGCTTGCGGGGGACGATTACAAACTTC.

V and J are TRBV7-9 and TRBJ1-4, with D unresolved. Germline CDR1 SEHNR, CDR2 FQNEAQ (reference sequence). Trimming cost V 4 bases and J 5 bases, with 11 bases left between them. The CDR3 is 14 residues long. The CDR3 nucleotides read TGTGCCAGCAGCTCGGTACTGGAGAATGAAAAACTGTTTTTT. Translated: CASSSVLENEKLFF.

The gene calls are TRBV18 and TRBJ2-7, with a possible D match to TRBD2 (6 bases). The CDR3 is made up of 14 amino acids. In germline, CDR1 is KGHSH, CDR2 LQKENI. Trimming cost V 3 bases and J 0 bases, with 9 bases left between them. The CDR3 loop reads CASSPSSDSYEQYF. CDR3 bases: TGTGCCAGCTCACCTTCTAGCGACTCCTACGAGCAGTACTTC.

This clone turned up a few times. The chain uses TRBV4-3 and TRBJ1-1; D uncertain. Germline CDR1 and CDR2: LGHNA and YSLEER. V shed 3 bases and J shed 1 base, with 12 bases lying between them. There are 15 residues in the CDR3. The CDR3 sequence is CASSQRLAENTEAFF. As DNA, the CDR3 is TGCGCCAGCAGCCAGAGGTTAGCGGAGAACACTGAAGCTTTCTTT.

The chain has TRBV4-3 and TRBJ2-3; 14 bases map to TRBD2. This CDR3 comprises 21 residues. J was trimmed by 4 bases and V by 3 bases; bases with no gene match: 18. The germline CDR1 and CDR2 sequences are LGHNA and YSLEER. CDR3 sequence (DNA): TGCGCCAGCAGCCATCCCACCCAGACTAGCGGGAGGGTCGTGGTGGCAGATACGCAGTATTTT. Amino acid sequence: CASSHPTQTSGRVVVADTQYF.

The chain has TRBV7-9 and TRBJ2-5; 9 positions match TRBD2. Germline CDR1 and CDR2: SEHNR and FQNEAQ (reference sequence). The CDR3 extends over 19 amino acids. The junction had 15 bases not matched to a gene; V was cut back by 2 bases and J by 2 bases. The CDR3, as DNA: TGTGCCAGCAGCTTACTGGTATTAGCGGGGGCCCTCTCTCAAGAGACCCAGTACTTC. Its translation: CASSLLVLAGALSQETQYF.

The V and J genes are TRBV6-5 and TRBJ1-1; D perhaps matches TRBD1 (6 bases). Trimming stripped 6 bases from V and 5 bases from J, with 16 bases between. CDR1 is MNHEY and CDR2 is SVGAGI in the germline V gene. The CDR3 length is 14 residues. CDR3 DNA: TGTGCCAGCAGGGTCGGGGGGCTTTCAACTGAAGCTTTCTTT. Translating gives CASRVGGLSTEAFF.